Listed here are 14 T cell receptor beta chains from one sample, sequenced in a study of T cell responses to AZD1222 COVID-19 vaccine. Method: immunoSEQ multiplex PCR; TCRdb's copy keeps in-frame clones and lacks some. Among fewer than 150,000 clones listed, about 90% were seen once. The specimen comprised peripheral blood, sampled on day 0 of AZD1222 vaccination. These receptors were collected from an adult in good health.

V gene TRBV6-5 combines with J gene TRBJ1-2; weak D call: TRBD1 (5 bases). V was pared by 8 bases and J by 4 bases, with 17 bases between. The germline CDR1 and CDR2 sequences are MNHEY and SVGAGI. The CDR3 has 14 residues. This chain's CDR3 is CASRDSLRSYGYTF. The CDR3 region has the DNA TGTGCCAGCCGCGACAGTCTCAGAAGCTATGGCTACACCTTC.

This chain joins TRBV13 and TRBJ1-1, with 7 bases fitting TRBD1. The CDR3 has 17 residues. The V and J ends lost 3 bases and 0 bases, in that order; junction bases with no gene match: 10. CDR1 is PRHDT, CDR2 FYEKMQ, per germline (reference sequence). The CDR3 protein is CASSLDFYRGMNTEAFF. The CDR3 DNA reads TGTGCCAGCAGCTTGGATTTTTACAGGGGAATGAACACTGAAGCTTTCTTT.

This rearrangement joins TRBV5-1 to TRBJ2-7, with D perhaps TRBD1 (6 bases). The CDR3 covers 13 residues. V was pared by 4 bases and J by 5 bases, with 13 bases between. Germline values: CDR1 SGHRS, CDR2 YFSETQ. The CDR3 DNA reads TGCGCCAGCAGCGCAGGGGCCGTGGACGAGCAGTACTTC. This sequence encodes CASSAGAVDEQYF. Filled out from reference TRBV5-1 and TRBJ2-7, the complete variable domain reads KAGVTQTPRYLIKTRGQQVTLSCSPISGHRSVSWYQQTPGQGLQFLFEYFSETQRNKGNFPGRFSGRQFSNSRSEMNVSTLELGDSALYLCASSAGAVDEQYFGPGTRLTVT.

This clone was counted only a few times. The rearrangement uses TRBV5-6 and TRBJ2-7, with 8 bases fitting TRBD1. J was trimmed by 2 bases and V by 6 bases; bases with no gene match: 7. Looked up from germline, CDR1 is SGHDT and CDR2 is YYEEEE. The CDR3 sequence is 14 residues long. The CDR3 DNA reads as TGTGCCAGCACCATGGACAGGGCCCCCTACGAGCAGTACTTC. Its translation is CASTMDRAPYEQYF.

The rearrangement joins TRBV18 to TRBJ2-1, with 10 bases aligning to TRBD2. There are 18 residues in the CDR3. The trim removed 0 bases at V and 0 bases at J, leaving 5 bases unmatched. From germline, CDR1 is KGHSH and CDR2 LQKENI. CDR3 sequence (DNA): TGTGCCAGCTCACCACCCGGCGCTAGCGGGAGCTCCTACAATGAGCAGTTCTTC. Protein product: CASSPPGASGSSYNEQFF.

The V call is TRBV9, the J call TRBJ1-1; TRBD1 matches 9 bases. CDR3 length equals 16 residues. V trimming: 0 bases; J trimming: 4 bases; junction bases outside the gene matches: 7. Germline values: CDR1 SGDLS, CDR2 YYNGEE. CDR3 DNA sequence: TGTGCCAGCAGCGTAGGGGACAGGGTTGGACGCACTGAAGCTTTCTTT. Protein: CASSVGDRVGRTEAFF.

The chain links TRBV13 to TRBJ2-7; D possibly matches TRBD1 or TRBD2 (6 bases each). The V end was cut by 3 bases, the J end by 5 bases, with 20 bases between. The CDR3 is 16 amino acids. Germline V CDR1 and CDR2: PRHDT, FYEKMQ (reference sequence). The CDR3: CASSLPTGTPANEQYF. The CDR3 nucleotides are TGTGCCAGCAGCTTGCCCACAGGGACTCCCGCTAACGAGCAGTACTTC.

This rearrangement joins TRBV7-2 to TRBJ2-3; 10 positions match TRBD2. Per germline, CDR1 SGHTA and CDR2 FQGNSA. V shed 5 bases and J 1 base; nucleotides not matched to a gene: 6. The CDR3 spans 16 residues. For the CDR3, the DNA is TGTGCCAGCAGCCTCAGACTAGCGGGTGGCACAGATACGCAGTATTTT. Residues: CASSLRLAGGTDTQYF.

V usage is TRBV6-6 and J usage is TRBJ1-1; D gene uncertain. Trimming pared 6 bases from V and 1 base from J, leaving 3 bases between. CDR3 length: 11 amino acids. Per germline, CDR1 MNHNY and CDR2 SVGAGI (reference sequence). CDR3 loop: CASRGNTEAFF. The CDR3 DNA reads as TGTGCCAGCAGAGGGAACACTGAAGCTTTCTTT.

V is TRBV5-6 and J is TRBJ1-1; D call uncertain. Germline V CDR1 and CDR2: SGHDT, YYEEEE. This CDR3 region has 16 residues. The germline V and J ends were trimmed by 4 bases and 1 base, with 17 bases remaining between them. In nucleotides, the CDR3 is TGTGCCAGCAGCCTCATTGGGAGACCTGGGAACACTGAAGCTTTCTTT. Its translation is CASSLIGRPGNTEAFF.

This chain connects TRBV6-5 to TRBJ2-2, with 8 bases fitting TRBD1. This CDR3 region has 15 residues. The germline V gene encodes CDR1 MNHEY and CDR2 SVGAGI. The ends lost 8 bases at V and 3 bases at J; junction bases unmatched: 8. The CDR3 loop reads CASRPGQAYTGELFF. CDR3 DNA: TGTGCCAGCCGTCCGGGACAGGCTTACACCGGGGAGCTGTTTTTT.

The rearrangement links TRBV11-2 to TRBJ2-2, with 9 bases matching TRBD2. Germline V gene data show CDR1 as SGHAT and CDR2 as FQNNGV. Losses at the gene ends were 0 bases for V and 0 bases for J; bases not matched to a gene: 8. CDR3 size: 19 residues. Here the CDR3 reads CASSLDGVAGAANTGELFF. The DNA of the CDR3 is TGTGCCAGCAGCTTAGATGGGGTAGCGGGGGCCGCGAACACCGGGGAGCTGTTTTTT.

V usage is TRBV4-1 and J usage is TRBJ1-1; D gene uncertain. V was cut by 0 bases and J by 1 base, with 6 bases left in between. The CDR3 contains 14 residues. CDR1 is MGHRA, CDR2 YSYEKL, per germline. The CDR3 DNA reads TGCGCCAGCAGCCAAGAGGAAGGGAACACTGAAGCTTTCTTT. Translated, it gives CASSQEEGNTEAFF.

The V gene is TRBV27, the J gene TRBJ1-6, with unresolved D. The CDR3 runs 14 residues. Germline V gene lookup returns CDR1 MNHEY and CDR2 SMNVEV (reference sequence). Deletions cut 3 bases from V and 6 bases from J, with 9 bases between. The CDR3 protein is CASSLTPINSPLHF. CDR3 nucleotides: TGTGCCAGCAGTTTGACACCGATTAATTCACCCCTCCACTTT.